This T cell receptor beta chain was identified in a study of response to subunit inactivated influenza vaccine. This clonotype was detected ten times or more. In germline, CDR1 is MNHEY, CDR2 SVGEGT. V shed 0 bases and J shed 6 bases, with 7 bases lying between them. CDR3 length: 13 residues. TCRdb re-analysed the RT-PCR reads in MiXCR, keeping a single row per CDR3 protein. The sample carries some 200,000 distinct CDR3 sequences, 12% recorded once. The sample also formed part of further work on T cells expressing NK-cell markers. That work contributes: Making the TCR beta cDNA relied on 5'RACE template switching with UMIs.

Sequenced here: CD8+ T cells sorted from PBMCs, sampled about 13 days after vaccination. The clonotype originates from a man aged 45-65 years who received an inactivated influenza vaccine. The rearrangement joins TRBV6-2 or TRBV6-3 to TRBJ2-3; no clear D. The CDR3 loop is CASSYSGQDTQYF. CDR3 DNA sequence: TGTGCCAGCAGTTACTCCGGGCAGGATACGCAGTATTTT.